Following are 32 T cell receptor beta chains from one sample sequenced in a study of graft-versus-host responses after intestinal transplantation. The antigens these receptors bind are not known. Libraries were prepared by immunoSEQ multiplex PCR; TCRdb keeps only in-frame clonotypes and omits some of them. Of 50,000 to 80,000 clones in the sample, roughly nine tenths were seen once. Specimen: unstimulated CD8+ T cells sorted from spleen or lymph node cells, collected before transplant. These receptors were taken from a human donor who was the organ donor for an intestinal transplant.

The chain has TRBV7-8 and TRBJ2-1; 11 nucleotides line up with TRBD1. The CDR3 sequence is 16 residues long. V lost 0 bases, J lost 12 bases, and 10 bases stayed unmatched. Germline V gives CDR1 SGHVS, CDR2 FQNEAQ. The DNA of the CDR3 is TGTGCCAGCAGCTTAGCTGGGACAGGGGGGACCTTGGGGCAGTTCTTC. It encodes CASSLAGTGGTLGQFF.

This clone was recorded only once. V gene TRBV11-2 combines with J gene TRBJ2-7, with D maybe TRBD2 (5 bases). Per the germline V gene, CDR1 is SGHAT and CDR2 is FQNNGV. The CDR3 has 15 amino acids. The V gene lost 5 bases and the J gene lost 3 bases, with 17 bases spanning the gap. CDR3 nucleotide sequence: TGTGCCAGCAGCCCGCCGATGGCGGGTAGCTACGAGCAGTACTTC. This translates into CASSPPMAGSYEQYF.

The genes are TRBV9 and TRBJ2-7; 8 nucleotides align to TRBD1. The CDR3 extends over 15 amino acids. With 2 bases clipped from V and 5 bases from J, the junction kept 9 bases outside the gene matches. Germline CDR1 SGDLS, CDR2 YYNGEE. The CDR3 loop is CASSVGTGRSHEQYF. DNA of the CDR3: TGTGCCAGCAGCGTGGGGACAGGAAGGAGCCACGAGCAGTACTTC.

The rearrangement uses TRBV6-5 and TRBJ2-1; maybe TRBD2 (5 bases). V lost 0 bases and J 0 bases, leaving 9 bases between the germline ends. Germline CDR1 MNHEY, CDR2 SVGAGI. The CDR3 totals 16 residues. The CDR3 loop reads CASSYSVANSYNEQFF. The DNA of the CDR3 is TGTGCCAGCAGTTACTCAGTAGCGAACTCCTACAATGAGCAGTTCTTC.

The V and J genes are TRBV4-2 and TRBJ2-1; 12 nucleotides match TRBD2. The CDR3 spans 16 residues. V was clipped by 2 bases and J by 6 bases; unmatched bases: 5. Germline V gene data show CDR1 as LGHNA and CDR2 as YNFKEQ. CDR3 coding DNA: TGTGCCAGCAGCCAAAAGGGACTAGCGGGTCTCAATGAGCAGTTCTTC. It translates to CASSQKGLAGLNEQFF.

The gene calls are TRBV7-2 and TRBJ2-2; 9 bases are a match to TRBD1. The CDR3 loop spans 19 amino acids. Unmatched junction bases numbered 19, after V lost 3 bases and J lost 8 bases. The germline V gene has CDR1 SGHTA and CDR2 FQGNSA. DNA of the CDR3: TGTGCCAGCAGCTTTCGGAGGATTGGGGGACAGGGTCTTTGGGGGGAGCTGTTTTTT. This encodes CASSFRRIGGQGLWGELFF. The variable domain in full, completed from reference TRBV7-2 and TRBJ2-2, reads GAGVSQSPSNKVTEKGKDVELRCDPISGHTALYWYRQSLGQGLEFLIYFQGNSAPDKSGLPSDRFSAERTGGSVSTLTIQRTQQEDSAVYLCASSFRRIGGQGLWGELFFGEGSRLTVL.

CDR3 sequence: CASSSVRSVEGNSPLHF. The CDR3 DNA reads as TGTGCCAGCAGTTCGGTGAGGTCGGTTGAGGGAAATTCACCCCTCCACTTT. The chain combines TRBV28 with TRBJ1-6; D not certain. CDR3 length: 17 amino acids. Between the trimmed V and J ends, which lost 4 bases and 7 bases, there was a span of 20 bases. CDR1 is MDHEN, CDR2 SYDVKM, per germline.

The rearrangement links TRBV6-5 to TRBJ2-7, with TRBD1 as a possible D gene (6 bases). Germline CDR1 is MNHEY and CDR2 is SVGAGI. The V end lost 4 bases, the J end lost 3 bases, and 16 bases lay between the germline ends. CDR3 length: 15 residues. As DNA, the CDR3 is TGTGCCAGCAGTTTCTCTTGGGACAACGTCTACGAGCAGTACTTC. This codes for CASSFSWDNVYEQYF.

CDR3 sequence: CSVEYGGQETQYF. In DNA form, the CDR3 reads TGCAGCGTTGAGTATGGCGGGCAAGAGACCCAGTACTTC. J is TRBJ2-5 and V is TRBV29-1, with a tentative D call TRBD2 (5 bases). CDR1 and CDR2 from the germline V gene are SQVTM and ANQGSEA. V lost 3 bases, J lost 2 bases, and 10 bases lay in between. The CDR3 extends over 13 amino acids.

J is TRBJ1-2 and V is TRBV27; D remains unclear. Germline loops: CDR1 MNHEY, CDR2 SMNVEV (reference sequence). Trimming took 5 bases from V and 5 from J, leaving 18 bases between them. This CDR3 region has 15 residues. The CDR3 spells CASSTSPWGGYGYTF. DNA for the CDR3: TGTGCCAGCAGTACATCGCCCTGGGGAGGATATGGCTACACCTTC.

The chain combines TRBV29-1 with TRBJ2-7; 13 bases align to TRBD2. Per the germline V gene, CDR1 is SQVTM and CDR2 is ANQGSEA. The ends lost 3 bases at V and 1 base at J; junction bases unmatched: 0. The CDR3 contains 14 residues. DNA for the CDR3: TGCAGCGTTGAGGGACTAGCGGGATCCTACGAGCAGTACTTC. As protein: CSVEGLAGSYEQYF.

The V and J genes are TRBV11-2 and TRBJ1-3; D is unclear. Trimming took off 6 bases at V and 0 bases at J, with 15 bases between the two ends. Germline V gene data show CDR1 as SGHAT and CDR2 as FQNNGV. The CDR3 spans 16 residues. This CDR3 reads CASSLYFGSSGNTIYF. The CDR3 region has the DNA TGTGCCAGCAGTCTTTATTTCGGGAGCTCTGGAAACACCATATATTTT.

This chain uses TRBV19 with TRBJ2-1, with 9 nucleotides matching TRBD2. From germline, CDR1 is LNHDA and CDR2 SQIVND (reference sequence). V was clipped by 3 bases and J by 4 bases; unmatched bases: 4. The CDR3 loop spans 15 amino acids. The CDR3 DNA sequence: TGTGCCAGTAGTATCTCTAGCGGGGAATACAATGAGCAGTTCTTC. Its translation: CASSISSGEYNEQFF.

This rearrangement joins TRBV29-1 to TRBJ2-3, with 9 bases lining up with TRBD2. Germline-derived CDR1 and CDR2 are SQVTM and ANQGSEA. The CDR3 contains 19 residues. Losses at the gene ends were 0 bases for V and 2 bases for J; bases not matched to a gene: 15. CDR3 nucleotide sequence: TGCAGCGTTGAAGATAGGGAAAGCGGGAGGTCTATTTTCACAGATACGCAGTATTTT. Translated, it gives CSVEDRESGRSIFTDTQYF.

The chain uses TRBV2 and TRBJ2-1, with 10 bases identical to TRBD2. CDR3 length: 14 residues. Germline loops: CDR1 SNHLY, CDR2 FYNNEI. Unmatched junction bases numbered 10, after V lost 9 bases and J lost 8 bases. The CDR3 spells CARGSGTSVHEQFF. As DNA, the CDR3 is TGTGCCAGGGGTTCCGGGACTAGCGTTCATGAGCAGTTCTTC. The full variable domain, completed using reference TRBV2 and TRBJ2-1, is EPEVTQTPSHQVTQMGQEVILRCVPISNHLYFYWYRQILGQKVEFLVSFYNNEISEKSEIFDDQFSVERPDGSNFTLKIRSTKLEDSAMYFCARGSGTSVHEQFFGPGTRLTVL.

The gene calls are TRBV5-6 and TRBJ2-7; TRBD1 aligns across 8 bases. The J segment lost 5 bases and the V segment lost 1 base, leaving 5 bases of the junction unmatched. Germline assignment: CDR1 SGHDT and CDR2 YYEEEE. This CDR3 is 14 amino acids long. The CDR3 DNA reads as TGTGCCAGCAGCTTGCCGACAGGGGTAAACGAGCAGTACTTC. Its translation: CASSLPTGVNEQYF.

Only one count was recorded for this clone. V gene TRBV4-3 combines with J gene TRBJ2-7, with D uncertain. The V gene lost 1 base and the J gene lost 0 bases, with 10 bases spanning the gap. Germline V lookup: CDR1 LGHNA, CDR2 YSLEER. The length of the CDR3 is 15 residues. The CDR3 nucleotides read TGCGCCAGCAGCCAAGGACCTAGTAACTCCTACGAGCAGTACTTC. It codes for CASSQGPSNSYEQYF.

The chain is built from TRBV5-1 and TRBJ2-5, with D hard to call. The end of the DNA is better explained by TRBJ2-7, so the J call may be wrong. Germline-derived CDR1 and CDR2 are SGHRS and YFSETQ. The CDR3 runs 13 residues. The CDR3: CASSLEFSYEQYF. The CDR3 bases are TGCGCCAGCAGCCTGGAGTTCTCCTACGAGCAGTACTTC.

The chain recombines TRBV30 with TRBJ2-7; possibly TRBD1 for D (5 bases). The V and J ends lost 0 bases and 1 base respectively, with 7 bases between them. CDR1 is GTSNPN and CDR2 is SVGIG in the germline V gene (reference sequence). This CDR3 has 13 residues. CDR3 loop: CAWSVKGSYEQYF. CDR3 DNA sequence: TGTGCCTGGAGTGTTAAGGGGTCCTACGAGCAGTACTTC. Using reference TRBV30 and TRBJ2-7 for the parts outside the CDR3, the full variable domain is SQTIHQWPATLVQPVGSPLSLECTVEGTSNPNLYWYRQAAGRGLQLLFYSVGIGQISSEVPQNLSASRPQDRQFILSSKKLLLSDSGFYLCAWSVKGSYEQYFGPGTRLTVT.

V usage is TRBV6-1 and J usage is TRBJ2-7; a weak D match, TRBD2 (5 bases). The V gene lost 6 bases and the J gene lost 3 bases, with 12 bases spanning the gap. CDR3 length: 13 amino acids. Germline assignment: CDR1 MNHNS and CDR2 SASEGT. In nucleotides, the CDR3 is TGTGCCAGCAGGACCGGGGAATACTACGAGCAGTACTTC. This encodes CASRTGEYYEQYF.

This clone was detected once. The V gene is TRBV28, the J gene TRBJ1-4; 9 bases fit TRBD1. Per the germline V gene, CDR1 is MDHEN and CDR2 is SYDVKM. CDR3 length: 16 amino acids. J gave up 7 bases and V 3 bases, and 9 bases lay outside the gene matches. The CDR3 loop reads CASSFRDRDWVEKLFF. CDR3 in DNA: TGTGCCAGCAGTTTCCGGGACAGGGACTGGGTTGAAAAACTGTTTTTT. Full variable domain (outside the CDR3, taken from reference TRBV28 and TRBJ1-4): DVKVTQSSRYLVKRTGEKVFLECVQDMDHENMFWYRQDPGLGLRLIYFSYDVKMKEKGDIPEGYSVSREKKERFSLILESASTNQTSMYLCASSFRDRDWVEKLFFGSGTQLSVL.

V gene TRBV27 combines with J gene TRBJ2-7; D may be TRBD1 (6 bases). V lost 2 bases to trimming and J lost 3 bases, with 20 bases between them. In germline, CDR1 is MNHEY, CDR2 SMNVEV (reference sequence). The CDR3 is made up of 17 amino acids. CDR3 DNA sequence: TGTGCCAGCAGTTTAACACTCCCGACAGGAGCCTTCTACGAGCAGTACTTC. Its protein product is CASSLTLPTGAFYEQYF.

V is TRBV19 and J is TRBJ1-3; D gene ambiguous. Trimming removed 8 bases from V and 0 bases from J, with 14 bases in between. The germline CDR1 and CDR2 sequences are LNHDA and SQIVND (reference sequence). The CDR3 has 15 residues. CDR3 protein: CASGGLTSSGNTIYF. The CDR3 DNA is TGTGCCAGTGGTGGACTGACGAGCTCTGGAAACACCATATATTTT.

The V call is TRBV9, the J call TRBJ2-1; 12 bases align to TRBD1. CDR3 length: 19 residues. With 0 bases clipped from V and 6 bases from J, the junction kept 13 bases outside the gene matches. Germline values: CDR1 SGDLS, CDR2 YYNGEE. The CDR3 DNA reads as TGTGCCAGCAGCGTAGCGGGGTCATGGACGGGACAGGGGGCCAATGAGCAGTTCTTC. Translating gives CASSVAGSWTGQGANEQFF.

The chain combines TRBV6-5 with TRBJ2-1; possibly TRBD2 for D (6 bases). The germline V and J ends were trimmed by 2 bases and 6 bases, with 17 bases remaining between them. This CDR3 contains 16 residues. Germline V gives CDR1 MNHEY, CDR2 SVGAGI. CDR3 coding DNA: TGTGCCAGCAGTTACCCGAGAGCGGGCGGCCTCAATGAGCAGTTCTTC. This codes for CASSYPRAGGLNEQFF.

The gene calls are TRBV11-2 and TRBJ2-7; tentative D call: TRBD1 (5 bases). Germline V CDR1 and CDR2: SGHAT, FQNNGV. This CDR3 is 17 amino acids long. V dropped 5 bases and J dropped 5 bases, with 25 bases sitting between them. For the CDR3, the DNA is TGTGCCAGCAGCCCCGGCTGGTCTAGGGGCAGTACTAACGAGCAGTACTTC. Protein: CASSPGWSRGSTNEQYF. Combining the CDR3 with reference TRBV11-2 and TRBJ2-7 gives the whole variable domain EAGVAQSPRYKIIEKRQSVAFWCNPISGHATLYWYQQILGQGPKLLIQFQNNGVVDDSQLPKDRFSAERLKGVDSTLKIQPAKLEDSAVYLCASSPGWSRGSTNEQYFGPGTRLTVT.

J is TRBJ1-5 and V is TRBV13, with 7 nucleotides matching TRBD1. J lost 5 bases, V lost 0 bases, and 1 base had no gene match. The CDR3 length is 14 residues. CDR1 PRHDT and CDR2 FYEKMQ come from the germline V gene (reference sequence). The CDR3 spells CASSLGQGDQPQHF. The CDR3 DNA sequence: TGTGCCAGCAGCTTAGGCCAGGGGGATCAGCCCCAGCATTTT. Together with reference TRBV13 and TRBJ1-5, the CDR3 gives the full variable domain: AAGVIQSPRHLIKEKRETATLKCYPIPRHDTVYWYQQGPGQDPQFLISFYEKMQSDKGSIPDRFSAQQFSDYHSELNMSSLELGDSALYFCASSLGQGDQPQHFGDGTRLSIL.

A few counts support this clone. The chain has TRBV6-1 and TRBJ2-7; tentatively, D is TRBD1 (8 bases). This CDR3 region has 13 residues. The V and J ends lost 2 bases and 12 bases respectively, with 17 bases between them. Germline CDR1 reads MNHNS; CDR2 reads SASEGT. This chain's CDR3 is CASSENRGGVWYF. CDR3 sequence (DNA): TGTGCCAGCAGTGAAAACAGGGGGGGCGTATGGTACTTC.

This sequence joins TRBV6-5 and TRBJ2-5, with D possibly matching TRBD2 (6 bases). The germline V gene encodes CDR1 MNHEY and CDR2 SVGAGI. This CDR3 is 14 amino acids long. V was trimmed by 2 bases and J by 11 bases, leaving 18 bases between them. CDR3 sequence (DNA): TGTGCCAGCAGTTACGGCGGGGCGCAGGAGGAGCAGTACTTC. Amino acids: CASSYGGAQEEQYF.

This clone was detected once. V and J are TRBV19 and TRBJ2-7; D possibly corresponds to TRBD2 (6 bases). Germline CDR1 is LNHDA and CDR2 is SQIVND (reference sequence). The CDR3 consists of 13 residues. The V and J ends lost 5 bases and 3 bases respectively, with 11 bases between them. The CDR3 sequence: CASSWAGNYEQYF. CDR3 in DNA: TGTGCCAGTAGTTGGGCGGGGAACTACGAGCAGTACTTC.

The chain carries TRBV9 and TRBJ2-7; no definite D call. The CDR3 has 14 amino acids. V lost 4 bases and J lost 4, with 15 bases in between. The germline V gene encodes CDR1 SGDLS and CDR2 YYNGEE. CDR3 sequence reads: CASSPQASPYEQYF. CDR3 DNA: TGTGCCAGCAGCCCCCAGGCGAGTCCTTACGAGCAGTACTTC.

This chain links TRBV19 with TRBJ2-1, with D perhaps matching TRBD2 (7 bases). This CDR3 has 15 amino acids. Germline CDR1 is LNHDA and CDR2 is SQIVND (reference sequence). V lost 3 bases and J lost 5, with 14 bases in between. In DNA form, the CDR3 reads TGTGCCAGTAGTATCGTAGGGGGGGGTAACAATGAGCAGTTCTTC. Protein product: CASSIVGGGNNEQFF.